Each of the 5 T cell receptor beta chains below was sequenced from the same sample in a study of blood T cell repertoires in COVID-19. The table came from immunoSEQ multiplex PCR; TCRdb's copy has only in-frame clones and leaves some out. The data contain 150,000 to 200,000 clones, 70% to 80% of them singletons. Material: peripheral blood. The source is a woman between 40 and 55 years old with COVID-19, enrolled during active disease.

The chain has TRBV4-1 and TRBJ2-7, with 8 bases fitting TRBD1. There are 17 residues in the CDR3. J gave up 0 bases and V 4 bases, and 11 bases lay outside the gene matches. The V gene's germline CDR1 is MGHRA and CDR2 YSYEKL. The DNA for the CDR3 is TGCGCCAGCAGCCGCCGGGTAAACAGGGGGAGCTCCTACGAGCAGTACTTC. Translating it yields CASSRRVNRGSSYEQYF.

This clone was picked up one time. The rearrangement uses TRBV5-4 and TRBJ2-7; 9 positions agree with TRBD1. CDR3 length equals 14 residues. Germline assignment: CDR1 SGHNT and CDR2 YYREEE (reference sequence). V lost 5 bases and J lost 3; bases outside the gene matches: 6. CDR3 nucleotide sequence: TGTGCCAGCAGTCCCGGGACAGGGCTCTACGAGCAGTACTTC. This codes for CASSPGTGLYEQYF. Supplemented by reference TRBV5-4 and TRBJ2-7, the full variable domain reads ETGVTQSPTHLIKTRGQQVTLRCSSQSGHNTVSWYQQALGQGPQFIFQYYREEENGRGNFPPRFSGLQFPNYSSELNVNALELDDSALYLCASSPGTGLYEQYFGPGTRLTVT.

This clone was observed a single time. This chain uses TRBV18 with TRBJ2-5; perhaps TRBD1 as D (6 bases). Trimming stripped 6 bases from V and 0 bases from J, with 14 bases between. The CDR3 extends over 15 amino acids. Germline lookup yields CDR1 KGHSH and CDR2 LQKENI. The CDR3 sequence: CASSPQGQYQETQYF. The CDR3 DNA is TGTGCCAGCTCCCCTCAAGGACAGTACCAAGAGACCCAGTACTTC.

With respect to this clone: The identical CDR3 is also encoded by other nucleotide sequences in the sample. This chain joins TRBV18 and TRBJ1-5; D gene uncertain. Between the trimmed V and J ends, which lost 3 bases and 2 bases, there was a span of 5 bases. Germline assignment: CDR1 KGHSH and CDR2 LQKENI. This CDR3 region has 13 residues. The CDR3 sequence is CASSPVGNQPQHF. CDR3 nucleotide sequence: TGTGCCAGCTCACCCGTAGGCAATCAGCCCCAGCATTTT. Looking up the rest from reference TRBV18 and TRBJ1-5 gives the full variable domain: NAGVMQNPRHLVRRRGQEARLRCSPMKGHSHVYWYRQLPEEGLKFMVYLQKENIIDESGMPKERFSAEFPKEGPSILRIQQVVRGDSAAYFCASSPVGNQPQHFGDGTRLSIL.

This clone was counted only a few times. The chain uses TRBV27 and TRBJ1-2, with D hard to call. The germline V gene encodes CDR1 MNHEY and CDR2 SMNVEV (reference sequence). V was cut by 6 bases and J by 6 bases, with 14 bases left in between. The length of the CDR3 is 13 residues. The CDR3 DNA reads TGTGCCAGCAGCGCGTTATTAAAGAATGGCTACACCTTC. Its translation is CASSALLKNGYTF.